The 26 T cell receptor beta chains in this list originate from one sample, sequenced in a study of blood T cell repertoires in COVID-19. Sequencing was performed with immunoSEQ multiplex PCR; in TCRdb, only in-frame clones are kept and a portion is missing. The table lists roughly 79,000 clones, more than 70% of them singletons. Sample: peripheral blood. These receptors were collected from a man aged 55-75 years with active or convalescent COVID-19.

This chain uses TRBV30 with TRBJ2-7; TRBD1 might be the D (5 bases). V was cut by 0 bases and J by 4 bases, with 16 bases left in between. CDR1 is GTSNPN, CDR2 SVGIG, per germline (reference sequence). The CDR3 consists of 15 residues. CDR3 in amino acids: CAWSVLEGVRYEQYF. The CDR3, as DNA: TGTGCCTGGAGTGTACTGGAAGGGGTTCGATACGAGCAGTACTTC.

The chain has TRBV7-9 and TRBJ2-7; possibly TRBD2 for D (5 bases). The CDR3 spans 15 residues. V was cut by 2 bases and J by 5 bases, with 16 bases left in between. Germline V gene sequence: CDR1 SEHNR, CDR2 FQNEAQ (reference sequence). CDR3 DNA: TGTGCCAGCAGCTTATCTCTAGCAGAAACCGACGAGCAGTACTTC. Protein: CASSLSLAETDEQYF.

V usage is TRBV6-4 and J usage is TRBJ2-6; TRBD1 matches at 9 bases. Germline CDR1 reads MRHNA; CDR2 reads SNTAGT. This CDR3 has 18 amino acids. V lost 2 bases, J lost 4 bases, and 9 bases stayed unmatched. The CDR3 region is CASSDPSGTGSGANVLTF. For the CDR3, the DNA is TGTGCCAGCAGTGACCCCAGCGGGACAGGGTCAGGGGCCAACGTCCTGACTTTC.

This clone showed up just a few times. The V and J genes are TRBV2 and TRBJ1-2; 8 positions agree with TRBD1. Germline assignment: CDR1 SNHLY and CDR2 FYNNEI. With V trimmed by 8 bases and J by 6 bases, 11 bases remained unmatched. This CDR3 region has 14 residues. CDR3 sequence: CASGGLDRGDGYTF. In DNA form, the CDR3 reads TGTGCCAGCGGCGGCCTTGACAGGGGCGATGGCTACACCTTC.

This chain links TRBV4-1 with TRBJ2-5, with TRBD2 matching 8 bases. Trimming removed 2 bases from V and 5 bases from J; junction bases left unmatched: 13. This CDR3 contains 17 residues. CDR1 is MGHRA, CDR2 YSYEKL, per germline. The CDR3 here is CASSQPPFSGGGETQYF. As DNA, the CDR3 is TGCGCCAGCAGCCAACCTCCCTTCAGCGGGGGAGGGGAGACCCAGTACTTC.

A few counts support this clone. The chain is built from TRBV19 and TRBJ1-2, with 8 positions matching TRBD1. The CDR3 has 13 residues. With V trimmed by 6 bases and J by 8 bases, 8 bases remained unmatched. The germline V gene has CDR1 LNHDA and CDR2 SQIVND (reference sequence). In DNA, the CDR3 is TGTGCCAGTAGGATTCAGGGGGCGTGGGGCTACACCTTC. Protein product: CASRIQGAWGYTF.

The CDR3, as DNA: TGTGCCAGCAGTTACTCGGTAGACAGGGGGCACAATGAGCAGTTCTTC. It specifies CASSYSVDRGHNEQFF. The chain recombines TRBV6-5 with TRBJ2-1; 10 bases agree with TRBD1. The V and J ends lost 0 bases and 5 bases, in that order; junction bases with no gene match: 4. The CDR3 has 16 amino acids. The germline V gene encodes CDR1 MNHEY and CDR2 SVGAGI.

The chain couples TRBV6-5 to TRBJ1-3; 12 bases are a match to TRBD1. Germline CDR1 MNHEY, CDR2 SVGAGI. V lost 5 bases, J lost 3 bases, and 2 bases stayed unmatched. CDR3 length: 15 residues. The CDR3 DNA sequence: TGTGCCAGCAGTAGGGACAGGGGGCTTGGAAACACCATATATTTT. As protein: CASSRDRGLGNTIYF.

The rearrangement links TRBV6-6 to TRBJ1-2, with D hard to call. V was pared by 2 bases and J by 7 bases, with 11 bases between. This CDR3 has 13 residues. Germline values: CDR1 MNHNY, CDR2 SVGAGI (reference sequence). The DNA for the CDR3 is TGTGCCAGCAGTTACAGCCCCGAGGCTGGCTACACCTTC. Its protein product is CASSYSPEAGYTF.

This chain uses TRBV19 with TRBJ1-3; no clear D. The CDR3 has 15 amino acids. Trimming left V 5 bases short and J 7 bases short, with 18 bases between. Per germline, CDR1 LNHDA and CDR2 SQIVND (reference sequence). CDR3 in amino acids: CASSGTVSLLNTIYF. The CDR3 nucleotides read TGTGCCAGTAGTGGAACAGTCTCCCTCTTGAACACCATATATTTT.

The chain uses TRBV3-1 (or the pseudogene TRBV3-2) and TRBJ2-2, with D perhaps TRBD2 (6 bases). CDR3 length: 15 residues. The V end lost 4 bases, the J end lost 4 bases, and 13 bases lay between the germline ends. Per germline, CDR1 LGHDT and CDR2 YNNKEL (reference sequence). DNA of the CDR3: TGTGCCAGCAGCCCATCTAGCGCTGCCACCGGGGAGCTGTTTTTT. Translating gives CASSPSSAATGELFF.

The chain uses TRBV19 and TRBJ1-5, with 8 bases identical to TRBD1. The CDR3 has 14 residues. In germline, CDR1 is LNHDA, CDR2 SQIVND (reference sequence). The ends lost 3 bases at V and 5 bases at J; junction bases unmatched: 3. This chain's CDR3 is CASSIRRGHQPQHF. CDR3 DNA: TGTGCCAGTAGTATCCGCAGGGGGCATCAGCCCCAGCATTTT.

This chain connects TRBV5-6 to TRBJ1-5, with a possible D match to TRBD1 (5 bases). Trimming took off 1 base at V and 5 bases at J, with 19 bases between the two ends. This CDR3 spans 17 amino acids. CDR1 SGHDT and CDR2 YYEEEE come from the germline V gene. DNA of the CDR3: TGTGCCAGCAGCTTGTATGGAGGGGCCCCAGGAGATCAGCCCCAGCATTTT. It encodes CASSLYGGAPGDQPQHF.

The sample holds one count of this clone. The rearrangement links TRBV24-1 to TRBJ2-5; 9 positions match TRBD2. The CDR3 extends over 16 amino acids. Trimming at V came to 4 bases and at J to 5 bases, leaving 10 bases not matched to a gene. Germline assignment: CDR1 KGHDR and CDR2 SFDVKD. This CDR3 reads CATSDPSSGGGETQYF. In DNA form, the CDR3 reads TGTGCCACCAGTGACCCAAGTAGCGGGGGTGGGGAGACCCAGTACTTC.

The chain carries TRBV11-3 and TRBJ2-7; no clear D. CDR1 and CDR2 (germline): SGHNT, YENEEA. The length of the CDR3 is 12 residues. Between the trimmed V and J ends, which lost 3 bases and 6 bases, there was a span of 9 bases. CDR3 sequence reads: CASSFGSGEQYF. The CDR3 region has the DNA TGTGCCAGCAGCTTCGGTTCAGGCGAGCAGTACTTC.

Written as DNA, the CDR3 is TGTGCCAGCAGCCCTTCGGGGGAATGGAACACTGAAGCTTTCTTT. This gives the protein CASSPSGEWNTEAFF. The rearrangement uses TRBV5-6 and TRBJ1-1, with TRBD1 as a possible D gene (5 bases). The CDR3 loop spans 15 amino acids. The ends were cut back, 4 bases at V and 1 base at J, with 14 bases in the middle. The germline gives CDR1 SGHDT, CDR2 YYEEEE.

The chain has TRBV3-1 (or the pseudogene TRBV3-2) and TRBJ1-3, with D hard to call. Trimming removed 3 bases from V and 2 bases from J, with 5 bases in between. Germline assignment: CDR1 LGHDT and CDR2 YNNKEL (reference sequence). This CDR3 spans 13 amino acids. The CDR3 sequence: CASSQPAGNTIYF. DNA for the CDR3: TGTGCCAGCAGCCAGCCGGCTGGAAACACCATATATTTT.

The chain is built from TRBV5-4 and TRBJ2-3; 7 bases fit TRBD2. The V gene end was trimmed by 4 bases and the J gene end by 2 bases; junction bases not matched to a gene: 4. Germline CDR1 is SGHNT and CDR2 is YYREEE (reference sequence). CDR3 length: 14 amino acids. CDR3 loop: CASSPRLATDTQYF. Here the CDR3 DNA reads TGTGCCAGCAGCCCCCGACTAGCCACAGATACGCAGTATTTT.

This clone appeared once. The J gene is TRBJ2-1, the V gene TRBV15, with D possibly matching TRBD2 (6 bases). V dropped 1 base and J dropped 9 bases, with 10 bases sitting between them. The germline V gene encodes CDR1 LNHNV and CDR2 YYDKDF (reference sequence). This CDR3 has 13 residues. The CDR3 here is CATSRGDSAEQFF. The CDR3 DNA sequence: TGTGCCACCAGCAGAGGGGACTCGGCTGAGCAGTTCTTC.

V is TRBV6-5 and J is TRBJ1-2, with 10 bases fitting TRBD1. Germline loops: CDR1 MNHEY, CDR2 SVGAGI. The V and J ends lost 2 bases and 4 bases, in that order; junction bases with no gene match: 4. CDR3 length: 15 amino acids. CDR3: CASSYRGQGSYGYTF. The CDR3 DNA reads TGTGCCAGCAGTTACAGGGGACAGGGGTCCTATGGCTACACCTTC.

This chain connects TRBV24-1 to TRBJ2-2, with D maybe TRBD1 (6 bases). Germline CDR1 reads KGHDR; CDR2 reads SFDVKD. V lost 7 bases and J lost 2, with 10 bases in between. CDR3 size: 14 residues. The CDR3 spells CATSGQPNTGELFF. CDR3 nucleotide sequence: TGTGCCACCAGCGGACAGCCCAACACCGGGGAGCTGTTTTTT.

The CDR3, as DNA: TGTGCCAGCAGGTACACAGATACGCAGTATTTT. Protein sequence: CASRYTDTQYF. The chain links TRBV2 to TRBJ2-3, with D hard to call. CDR3 length: 11 residues. Germline CDR1 SNHLY, CDR2 FYNNEI. V lost 6 bases to trimming and J lost 2 bases, with 3 bases between them.

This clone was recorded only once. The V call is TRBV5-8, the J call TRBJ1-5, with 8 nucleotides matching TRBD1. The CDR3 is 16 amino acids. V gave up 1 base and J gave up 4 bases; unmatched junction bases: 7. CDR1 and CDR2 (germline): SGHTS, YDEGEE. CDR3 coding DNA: TGTGCCAGCAGCTTGACCGGACAGGGTAGGAATCAGCCCCAGCATTTT. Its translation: CASSLTGQGRNQPQHF.

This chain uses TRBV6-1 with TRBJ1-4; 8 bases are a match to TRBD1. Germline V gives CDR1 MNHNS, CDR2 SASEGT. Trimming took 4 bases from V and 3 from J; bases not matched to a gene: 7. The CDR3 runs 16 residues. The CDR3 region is CASSGTGRGANEKLFF. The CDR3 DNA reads TGTGCCAGCAGTGGGACAGGGCGAGGCGCTAATGAAAAACTGTTTTTT.

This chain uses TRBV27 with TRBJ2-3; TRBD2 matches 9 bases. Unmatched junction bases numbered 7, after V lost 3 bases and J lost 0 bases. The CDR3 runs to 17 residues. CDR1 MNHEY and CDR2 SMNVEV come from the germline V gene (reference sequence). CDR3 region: CASSLYRRGGSTDTQYF. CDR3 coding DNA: TGTGCCAGCAGTTTGTATCGGCGGGGGGGTAGCACAGATACGCAGTATTTT.

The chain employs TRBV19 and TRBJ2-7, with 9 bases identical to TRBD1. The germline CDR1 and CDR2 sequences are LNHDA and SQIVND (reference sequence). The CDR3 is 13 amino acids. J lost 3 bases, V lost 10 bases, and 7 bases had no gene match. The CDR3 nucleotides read TGTGCCACCCGGGACAGGGTCTACTACGAGCAGTACTTC. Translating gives CATRDRVYYEQYF.